Detailed here is one TCR beta chain. Its cognate antigen is unknown. These data come from a study of OX40 agonist ivuxolimab in advanced cancers. Overall study results and limits: The study found that CD8+ T cells averaged more expanded clones than CD4+.

Here immunoSEQ multiplex PCR was the method, and the copy in TCRdb shows in-frame clones only, minus some. The sample lists roughly 80,000 clones; 65% to 90% were seen once. The CDR3 contains 15 residues. V shed 4 bases and J 7 bases; nucleotides not matched to a gene: 6. The germline V gene encodes CDR1 SGDLS and CDR2 YYNGEE. The input for sequencing was CD4+ or CD8+ T cells sorted from blood, taken in a trial of the OX40 agonist ivuxolimab. This TCR derives from an adult with an advanced solid tumor such as melanoma, head and neck, liver or kidney cancer. This chain links TRBV9 with TRBJ2-7; 15 nucleotides match TRBD2. The CDR3 loop reads CASSSGLAGGQEQYF. As DNA, the CDR3 is TGTGCCAGCAGCTCTGGACTAGCGGGGGGGCAAGAGCAGTACTTC.